This TCR beta chain stems from a study of control samples from healthy donors and cancer patients (dated by TCRdb to the early 2020s). The table lists this clone with a count of one. Its specific antigen is unknown. No qualities accompany the bases; no much larger clone lies one base away. Library generation was performed with the immunoSEQ multiplex PCR assay. The table comes from immuneACCESS by way of TCRdb, which keeps in-frame sequences with V and J called. Part of the clones is missing from these tables; in studies checked, under half for an unresolved V gene and the rest for unknown reasons. The sample includes 90,000 to 100,000 clones, with 90% observed a single time. In total, the top ten clones hold about 4% of the sample. V and J are truncated by 5 bases and 8 bases respectively, leaving an intervening sequence of 18 bases. The CDR3 covers 14 residues, taking in both the cysteine and the phenylalanine. Just the 42-base CDR3 DNA is kept, in frame starting at base 1. CDR1 and CDR2 (MNHEY, SMNVEV) derive from the germline V gene (reference sequence).

The chain is assembled from TRBV27 and TRBJ1-1; the D gene is unclear. What was sequenced was blood. The receptor comes from a woman aged 18-29 years in good health. The CDR3 region reads CASSPQLGSGEAFF. The nucleotides are TGTGCCAGCAGTCCCCAGTTGGGTTCAGGCGAAGCTTTCTTT.